What follows is one T cell receptor beta chain and its context. Its antigen remains unidentified. Base qualities were left out, and no much larger clone turns up one base away. Unstimulated PBMCs, after thawing, were stained for CD3, CD4 and CD8 and then FACS-sorted into CD3+CD4+ and CD3+CD8+ populations. Randomization to immunosuppression withdrawal applied to every one of the 8 studied subjects. Genomic DNA was isolated with the Qiagen DNeasy Blood and Tissue Kit. This sample was included in a study of T cell clones after liver transplantation (dated by TCRdb to the late 2010s). As for the study more broadly: The samples were obtained from ITN030ST, a randomized trial that attempted immunosuppression withdrawal within 2 years after liver transplantation. Blood samples were collected pre-transplant, pre-randomization before withdrawal, and post-randomization after either full withdrawal or failed withdrawal. Three of the eight recipients were HCV-positive; the others were transplanted for non-autoimmune, non-viral indications. Subjects received no induction therapy and standard immunosuppression until randomization at 12-24 months post-transplant. Donor-reactive T cell clones were identified using TCRbeta sequencing after a pre-transplant mixed lymphocyte reaction and were then followed in post-transplant blood. Third party-reactive TCRbeta sequences were also identified from pre-transplant MLRs to serve as an antigen-independent comparator for donor-reactive sequences. Tolerance was defined as complete withdrawal of immunosuppression for at least one year without a rise in liver enzymes beyond twice the upper limit of normal. The studied cohort comprised 8 liver transplant recipients, 3 classified as tolerant and 5 as non-tolerant.

Beyond this particular receptor, the publication reports: Donor-reactive sequences decreased more than third party-reactive sequences, which suggests partial antigen-specific deletion that was not related to withdrawal success. In two subjects, low numbers of available donor cells limited the measurable donor-reactive repertoire. When repertoire turnover was accounted for, significantly reduced detection of donor-reactive sequences was found in 7 of 8 subjects for CD4 and in 8 of 8 subjects for CD8. In most of the 8 subjects, regardless of tolerance or HCV status, circulating donor-reactive CD4 TCRbeta sequences dropped significantly post-transplant. Since no allograft tissue specimens were available, donor-reactive T cells may have migrated into the graft instead of being deleted. Conclusions were preliminary, limited by small, heterogeneous patient numbers and non-standardized post-transplant time points.

Based on the germline V gene (reference sequence), the CDR1 and CDR2 sequences are SEHNR and FQNEAQ. Germline trimming amounts to 1 base on V and 6 bases on J, with 8 as the count of junction bases outside the gene matches. The CDR3 starts with the cysteine, ends with the phenylalanine, and has 15 residues. The only DNA kept is the CDR3, 45 bases in frame from the first base. High-throughput TCRbeta CDR3 sequencing of frozen genomic DNA was performed by immunoSEQ, with PCR amplification, mapping, bias correction and internal controls included. Regarding the original processing steps: Only productive rearrangements were retained, with each unique TCRbeta sequence defined by its CDR3 nucleotide sequence together with its V and J gene. For a sequence to be called donor-reactive, it needed a frequency of at least 0.01% and at least 5-fold expansion in CFSE-low cells compared with unstimulated pre-transplant cells. Minimum frequency thresholds were set for each subject on the basis of the unstimulated sample with the lowest template count, so that a detection power of at least 90% was ensured. Jensen-Shannon divergence between the top 1000 TCRbeta sequences post-transplant and pre-transplant was used to measure repertoire turnover. Changes in detection of donor-reactive sequences were assessed with two-sided Fisher's exact tests. TCRdb mirrors the immuneACCESS table, restricted to in-frame sequences. Some clones are absent from its copies; in checked studies, under half trace to an unresolved V gene, and the reason for the others is unknown. V and J calls and clone size are copied from that table; D and trimming were computed from the DNA. Across this sample there are 10,000 or so clones, with 78% seen only once. In total, the top ten clones hold approximately 60% of the sample.

The V and J segments used are TRBV7-9 and TRBJ1-1, and TRBD1 aligns with 7 junction nucleotides. The receptor comes from a human patient who received a liver transplant. Following a transplant, some T cells may be graft donor cells, not patient cells. Sequencing used CD8+ T cells from blood, obtained at the 22-month timepoint. The DNA is TGTGCCAGCAGCTTAGTCGGTGAGGGACAGCCTGAAGCTTTCTTT. Translated, this is CASSLVGEGQPEAFF.